This T cell receptor (beta chain) derives from a study of cytomegalovirus exposure and HLA in healthy donors. The V gene lost 4 bases and the J gene lost 3 bases, with 12 bases spanning the gap. CDR3 length: 13 residues. Germline V lookup: CDR1 GTSNPN, CDR2 SVGIG (reference sequence). It was with 60 Vbeta and 13 Jbeta primers that the PCR ran. Assay used: immunoSEQ multiplex PCR; TCRdb lists only in-frame clones, some missing. This sample has about 210,000 clones, with around four fifths found just once. The TCR comes from a woman aged 45-65 years in good health and CMV-seropositive. The sample taken for sequencing was PBMCs. V and J are TRBV30 and TRBJ2-5; perhaps TRBD1 as D (6 bases). CDR3 protein: CAWNAGVKETQYF. Here the CDR3 DNA reads TGTGCCTGGAATGCAGGGGTTAAAGAGACCCAGTACTTC.